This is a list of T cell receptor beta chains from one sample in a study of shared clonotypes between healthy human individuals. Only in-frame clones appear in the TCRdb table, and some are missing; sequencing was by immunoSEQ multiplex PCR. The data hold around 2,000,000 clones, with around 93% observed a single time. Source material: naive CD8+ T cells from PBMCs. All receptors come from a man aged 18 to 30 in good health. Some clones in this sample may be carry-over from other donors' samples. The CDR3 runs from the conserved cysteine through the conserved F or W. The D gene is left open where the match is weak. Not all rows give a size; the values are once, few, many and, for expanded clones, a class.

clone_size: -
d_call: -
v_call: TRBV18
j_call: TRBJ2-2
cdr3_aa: CASSPPRQKFESQNTGELFF
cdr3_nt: TGTGCCAGCTCACCGCCCCGACAAAAATTCGAGTCCCAGAACACCGGGGAGCTGTTTTTT

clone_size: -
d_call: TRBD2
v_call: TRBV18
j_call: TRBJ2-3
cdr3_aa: CASSPPMVAGVTDTQYF
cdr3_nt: TGTGCCAGCTCACCACCGATGGTAGCGGGGGTTACAGATACGCAGTATTTT

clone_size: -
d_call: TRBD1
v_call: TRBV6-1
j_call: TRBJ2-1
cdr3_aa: CASSEGSRGLGREQFF
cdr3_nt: TGTGCCAGCAGTGAAGGCAGCAGGGGGCTAGGGCGTGAGCAGTTCTTC

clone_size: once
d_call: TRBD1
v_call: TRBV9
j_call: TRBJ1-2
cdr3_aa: CASSVGAGTGDGYTF
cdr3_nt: TGTGCCAGCAGCGTAGGAGCCGGGACAGGGGATGGCTACACCTTC

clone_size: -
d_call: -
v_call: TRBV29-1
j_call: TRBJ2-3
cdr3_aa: CSVEPLAERADTQYF
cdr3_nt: TGCAGCGTGGAGCCCTTAGCGGAGCGGGCAGATACGCAGTATTTT

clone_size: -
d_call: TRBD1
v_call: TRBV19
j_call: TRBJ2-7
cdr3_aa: CASSFRDRDYEQYF
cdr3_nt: TGTGCCAGTAGTTTCCGGGACAGAGACTACGAGCAGTACTTC

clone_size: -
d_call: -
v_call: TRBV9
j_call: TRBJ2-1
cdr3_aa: CASSVGWSEQFF
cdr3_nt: TGTGCCAGCAGCGTAGGTTGGAGTGAGCAGTTCTTC

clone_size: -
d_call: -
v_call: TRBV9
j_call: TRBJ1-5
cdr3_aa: CASSVGQGGQPQHF
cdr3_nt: TGTGCCAGCAGCGTAGGTCAGGGTGGTCAGCCCCAGCATTTT

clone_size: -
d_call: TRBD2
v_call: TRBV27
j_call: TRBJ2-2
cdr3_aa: CASTLGSGIHTGELFF
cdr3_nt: TGTGCCAGCACCTTGGGGAGCGGGATCCACACCGGGGAGCTGTTTTTT

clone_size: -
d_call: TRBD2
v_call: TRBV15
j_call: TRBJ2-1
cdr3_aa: CATSRGQGLAGLEQFF
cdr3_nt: TGTGCCACCAGCAGAGGGCAAGGACTAGCGGGACTTGAGCAGTTCTTC

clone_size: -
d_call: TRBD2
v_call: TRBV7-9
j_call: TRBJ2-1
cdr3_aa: CASSLVGTRLEQFF
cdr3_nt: TGTGCCAGCAGCTTAGTTGGGACTAGACTTGAGCAGTTCTTC

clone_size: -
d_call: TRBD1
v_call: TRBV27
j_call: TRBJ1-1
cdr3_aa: CASSLQGAAEAFF
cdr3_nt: TGTGCCAGCAGTTTACAGGGGGCAGCGGAAGCTTTCTTT

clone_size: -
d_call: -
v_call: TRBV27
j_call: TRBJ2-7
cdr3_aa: CASSPAYEQYF
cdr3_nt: TGTGCCAGCAGTCCGGCCTACGAGCAGTACTTC

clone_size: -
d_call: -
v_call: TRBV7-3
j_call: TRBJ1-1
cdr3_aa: CASSLGGYAPAFF
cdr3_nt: TGTGCCAGCAGCTTAGGGGGATATGCGCCAGCTTTCTTT

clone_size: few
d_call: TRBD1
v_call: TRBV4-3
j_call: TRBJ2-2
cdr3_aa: CASRDRGGRSGELFF
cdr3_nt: TGCGCCAGCAGAGACAGGGGAGGTCGTTCCGGGGAGCTGTTTTTT

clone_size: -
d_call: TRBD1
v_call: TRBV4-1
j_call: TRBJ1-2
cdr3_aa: CASSQVSLTGANYGYTF
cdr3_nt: TGCGCCAGCAGCCAAGTGTCATTAACAGGGGCCAACTATGGCTACACCTTC

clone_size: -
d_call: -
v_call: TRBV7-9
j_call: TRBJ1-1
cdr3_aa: CASSLNRRTNTEAFF
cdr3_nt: TGTGCCAGCAGCTTAAACCGACGGACGAACACTGAAGCTTTCTTT

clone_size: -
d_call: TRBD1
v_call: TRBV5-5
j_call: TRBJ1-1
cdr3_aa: CASSTIRQGDEAFF
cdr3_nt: TGTGCCAGCAGCACGATTCGACAGGGGGATGAAGCTTTCTTT

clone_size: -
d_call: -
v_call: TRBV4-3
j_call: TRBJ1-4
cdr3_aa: CASSQDLAVRVHEKLFF
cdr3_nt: TGCGCCAGCAGCCAAGATCTTGCGGTACGAGTGCATGAAAAACTGTTTTTT

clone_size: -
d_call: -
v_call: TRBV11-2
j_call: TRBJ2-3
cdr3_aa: CASSPQARVDTQYF
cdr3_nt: TGTGCCAGCAGCCCCCAGGCGAGGGTTGATACGCAGTATTTT

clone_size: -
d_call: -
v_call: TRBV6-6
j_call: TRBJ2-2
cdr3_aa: CASSGEAELAGELFF
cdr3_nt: TGTGCCAGCAGTGGAGAGGCCGAGTTAGCCGGGGAGCTGTTTTTT

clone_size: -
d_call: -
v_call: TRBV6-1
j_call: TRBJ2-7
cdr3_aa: CASSDQGGYEQYF
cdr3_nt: TGTGCCAGCAGTGATCAGGGTGGCTACGAGCAGTACTTC

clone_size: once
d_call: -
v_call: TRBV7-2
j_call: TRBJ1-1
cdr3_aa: CASSPIPLAEAFF
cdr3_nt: TGTGCCAGCAGTCCAATCCCTCTGGCTGAAGCTTTCTTT

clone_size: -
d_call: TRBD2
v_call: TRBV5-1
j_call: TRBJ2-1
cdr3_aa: CASSPTGLAGIRSYNEQFF
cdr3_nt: TGCGCCAGCAGCCCGACGGGACTAGCGGGGATACGCTCCTACAATGAGCAGTTCTTC

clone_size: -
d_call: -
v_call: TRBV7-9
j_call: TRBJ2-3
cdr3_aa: CASRAMSTSGTDTQYF
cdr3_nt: TGTGCCAGCAGAGCGATGAGCACAAGCGGCACAGATACGCAGTATTTT

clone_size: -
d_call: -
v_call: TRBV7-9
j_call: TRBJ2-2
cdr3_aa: CASSLVGGAGELFF
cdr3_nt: TGTGCCAGCAGCTTAGTCGGCGGAGCCGGGGAGCTGTTTTTT

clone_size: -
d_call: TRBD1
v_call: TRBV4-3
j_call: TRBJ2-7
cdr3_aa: CASSQQPGQGYEQYF
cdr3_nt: TGCGCCAGCAGCCAACAGCCGGGACAGGGCTACGAGCAGTACTTC

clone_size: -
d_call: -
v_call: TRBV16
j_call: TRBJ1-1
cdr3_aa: CASSQGVGGLPEAFF
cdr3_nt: TGTGCCAGCAGCCAGGGGGTAGGAGGCCTCCCTGAAGCTTTCTTT